The 20 T cell receptor beta chains listed next were all sequenced from one sample in a study of Ad26.COV2.S vaccination and SARS-CoV-2 variants. This table comes from immunoSEQ multiplex PCR, and its TCRdb copy is limited to in-frame clones, with some not included. This table holds a few hundred thousand clones, 80% to 90% found once. Treatment specified: around 19 received Ad26.COV2.S at low or high dose, single or two shots; about 5 received placebo; per-sample allocation not given. Day 63 after the first vaccine or placebo injection was the time point for sampling. Sequences were derived from peripheral blood, sampled in a trial of Ad26.COV2.S vaccine versus placebo. The receptor set was obtained from a person between 18 and 59 years old who received the Ad26.COV2.S COVID-19 vaccine or a placebo.

V usage is TRBV7-9 and J usage is TRBJ1-1, with 11 bases aligning to TRBD1. This CDR3 has 16 amino acids. Looked up from germline, CDR1 is SEHNR and CDR2 is FQNEAQ (reference sequence). J lost 11 bases, V lost 5 bases, and 16 bases had no gene match. In nucleotides, the CDR3 is TGTGCCAGCAGCCTCGAACGGGGGACAGGGGGACTTTTGGCTTTCTTT. Protein product: CASSLERGTGGLLAFF.

The V and J genes are TRBV7-2 and TRBJ2-1; D is unclear. CDR1 is SGHTA, CDR2 FQGNSA, per germline. The V gene lost 0 bases and the J gene lost 4 bases, with 4 bases spanning the gap. This CDR3 has 13 amino acids. This CDR3 is CASSLAEYNEQFF. CDR3 nucleotides: TGTGCCAGCAGCTTAGCGGAATACAATGAGCAGTTCTTC.

This chain connects TRBV5-1 to TRBJ2-1, with D tentatively TRBD2 (5 bases). The CDR3 consists of 13 residues. From germline, CDR1 is SGHRS and CDR2 YFSETQ. V dropped 5 bases and J dropped 9 bases, with 15 bases sitting between them. The CDR3 DNA is TGCGCCAGCAGGGACTCGACGAAAGGTGAGCAGTTCTTC. Protein product: CASRDSTKGEQFF.

A single count supports this clone. This chain uses TRBV15 with TRBJ2-7, with 13 bases fitting TRBD2. Per the germline V gene, CDR1 is LNHNV and CDR2 is YYDKDF (reference sequence). The trim removed 0 bases at V and 0 bases at J, leaving 8 bases unmatched. This CDR3 has 19 amino acids. The CDR3 sequence: CATSRDVRTSGGFSYEQYF. CDR3 nucleotides: TGTGCCACCAGCAGAGATGTTCGGACTAGCGGGGGTTTCTCCTACGAGCAGTACTTC.

The chain recombines TRBV3-1 (or the pseudogene TRBV3-2) with TRBJ1-6; the match to TRBD1 covers 7 bases. In germline, CDR1 is LGHDT, CDR2 YNNKEL (reference sequence). J lost 6 bases, V lost 2 bases, and 10 bases had no gene match. This CDR3 has 17 amino acids. The CDR3 DNA reads TGTGCCAGCAGCCAATCCGGACAGGAATACTTTAATTCACCCCTCCACTTT. Translated: CASSQSGQEYFNSPLHF.

The CDR3 DNA reads TGTGCCAGCAGCCTCGGACTGCCAATCACAGATACGCAGTATTTT. This translates into CASSLGLPITDTQYF. The chain combines TRBV3-1 (or the pseudogene TRBV3-2) with TRBJ2-3; TRBD2 might be the D (5 bases). CDR3 length equals 15 residues. V gave up 4 bases and J gave up 2 bases, with 13 bases separating them. The V gene's germline CDR1 is LGHDT and CDR2 YNNKEL (reference sequence).

The J gene is TRBJ2-5, the V gene TRBV4-1; 8 bases are shared with TRBD1. The V segment lost 1 base and the J segment 3 bases; nucleotides outside the gene matches: 4. Germline-derived CDR1 and CDR2 are MGHRA and YSYEKL. The CDR3 has 15 amino acids. The CDR3 nucleotides read TGCGCCAGCAGCCAAGCCCGGACAGGGAAAGAGACCCAGTACTTC. Translation gives CASSQARTGKETQYF.

This rearrangement joins TRBV6-5 to TRBJ1-2; D is undetermined. Germline CDR1 MNHEY, CDR2 SVGAGI. Trimming pared 4 bases from V and 8 bases from J, leaving 14 bases between. This CDR3 spans 13 amino acids. CDR3 sequence (DNA): TGTGCCAGCAGTTCGCTGTCGGGAGGAGGCTACACCTTC. Translated: CASSSLSGGGYTF.

This chain uses TRBV29-1 with TRBJ2-3; D may correspond to TRBD1 or TRBD2 (6 bases each). V gave up 4 bases and J gave up 1 base, with 15 bases separating them. CDR3 length: 15 residues. Germline V CDR1 and CDR2: SQVTM, ANQGSEA. As DNA, the CDR3 is TGCAGCGTTGGGGGGCCTAGCGCCGGCACAGATACGCAGTATTTT. It is translated as CSVGGPSAGTDTQYF.

The J gene is TRBJ2-6, the V gene TRBV11-2; D unresolved. This CDR3 contains 15 residues. Germline V lookup: CDR1 SGHAT, CDR2 FQNNGV. V lost 2 bases to trimming and J lost 2 bases, with 7 bases between them. The CDR3 loop reads CASSLLRTGANVLTF. As DNA, the CDR3 is TGTGCCAGCAGCTTACTAAGGACTGGGGCCAACGTCCTGACTTTC.

The chain employs TRBV6-2 or TRBV6-3 and TRBJ1-6, with D perhaps TRBD1 (5 bases). V lost 2 bases to trimming and J lost 11 bases, with 25 bases between them. CDR1 and CDR2 from the germline V gene are MNHEY and SVGEGT. The CDR3 is 18 amino acids. CDR3 DNA: TGTGCCAGCAGTTACCCCATTTGGGGGGGACGGCTTTTGCCACCCCTCCACTTT. Protein: CASSYPIWGGRLLPPLHF.

This chain joins TRBV7-3 and TRBJ2-1, with 8 bases lining up with TRBD2. Germline CDR1 SGHTA, CDR2 FQGTGA. Trimming at V came to 5 bases and at J to 3 bases, leaving 3 bases not matched to a gene. CDR3 length: 14 amino acids. CDR3 DNA sequence: TGTGCCAGCAGCCCCAGCGGGGGCTACAATGAGCAGTTCTTC. Its protein product is CASSPSGGYNEQFF.

The rearrangement joins TRBV30 to TRBJ1-1; no reliable D call. This CDR3 comprises 11 residues. CDR1 and CDR2 from the germline V gene are GTSNPN and SVGIG (reference sequence). Trimming pared 1 base from V and 6 bases from J, leaving 6 bases between. In nucleotides, the CDR3 is TGTGCCTGGAGTGAGGCAGCTGAAGCTTTCTTT. Its protein product is CAWSEAAEAFF.

This clone is a singleton in its sample. The chain links TRBV11-2 to TRBJ2-1, with D unresolved. The V end was cut by 10 bases, the J end by 0 bases, with 10 bases between. CDR1 is SGHAT, CDR2 FQNNGV, per germline. The CDR3 extends over 13 amino acids. Here the CDR3 reads CATQRSSYNEQFF. As DNA, the CDR3 is TGTGCCACCCAACGAAGCTCCTACAATGAGCAGTTCTTC.

This chain connects TRBV5-5 to TRBJ2-7, with 9 bases matching TRBD1. Looked up from germline, CDR1 is SGHKS and CDR2 is YYEKEE (reference sequence). The CDR3 runs to 13 residues. V shed 4 bases, J shed 6 bases, and the junction held 5 bases outside the gene matches. The CDR3 is CASSTGTGTEQYF. The CDR3, as DNA: TGTGCCAGCAGCACAGGGACAGGGACCGAGCAGTACTTC.

V usage is TRBV2 and J usage is TRBJ2-5, with D possibly called TRBD1 or TRBD2 (7 bases each). CDR1 and CDR2 from the germline V gene are SNHLY and FYNNEI. The CDR3 consists of 15 residues. Trimming cost V 9 bases and J 2 bases, with 19 bases left between them. Here the CDR3 reads CARTTGEGRQETQYF. The CDR3 DNA reads as TGTGCCAGGACAACAGGGGAGGGAAGGCAAGAGACCCAGTACTTC. The entire variable domain, with the rest obtained from reference TRBV2 and TRBJ2-5, is as follows: EPEVTQTPSHQVTQMGQEVILRCVPISNHLYFYWYRQILGQKVEFLVSFYNNEISEKSEIFDDQFSVERPDGSNFTLKIRSTKLEDSAMYFCARTTGEGRQETQYFGPGTRLLVL.

The rearrangement links TRBV4-3 to TRBJ1-5, with D hard to call. Germline assignment: CDR1 LGHNA and CDR2 YSLEER. V lost 1 base, J lost 1 base, and 5 bases lay in between. The CDR3 consists of 14 residues. The CDR3 loop reads CASSQAGSNQPQHF. Here the CDR3 DNA reads TGCGCCAGCAGCCAAGCCGGAAGCAATCAGCCCCAGCATTTT.

The J gene is TRBJ1-1, the V gene TRBV11-2; the D gene is possibly TRBD1 (5 bases). This CDR3 contains 13 residues. Germline lookup yields CDR1 SGHAT and CDR2 FQNNGV. V lost 1 base and J lost 8, with 11 bases in between. The DNA of the CDR3 is TGTGCCAGCAGCTTAGGGGGCCCCAGAGAAGCTTTCTTT. This gives the protein CASSLGGPREAFF.

This chain joins TRBV5-1 and TRBJ2-3; TRBD2 agrees at 9 bases. J was trimmed by 0 bases and V by 4 bases; bases with no gene match: 6. Germline-derived CDR1 and CDR2 are SGHRS and YFSETQ. This CDR3 is 16 amino acids long. Written as DNA, the CDR3 is TGCGCCAGCAGCCGGCTAGCGGGGATTAGCACAGATACGCAGTATTTT. This codes for CASSRLAGISTDTQYF.

The chain combines TRBV4-3 with TRBJ2-2; 7 bases line up with TRBD2. The CDR3 has 16 amino acids. V shed 1 base and J 6 bases; nucleotides not matched to a gene: 8. Germline CDR1 is LGHNA and CDR2 is YSLEER. The CDR3 sequence is CASSQGLGGGSGELFF. In DNA, the CDR3 is TGCGCCAGCAGCCAAGGGTTGGGCGGGGGATCCGGGGAGCTGTTTTTT.